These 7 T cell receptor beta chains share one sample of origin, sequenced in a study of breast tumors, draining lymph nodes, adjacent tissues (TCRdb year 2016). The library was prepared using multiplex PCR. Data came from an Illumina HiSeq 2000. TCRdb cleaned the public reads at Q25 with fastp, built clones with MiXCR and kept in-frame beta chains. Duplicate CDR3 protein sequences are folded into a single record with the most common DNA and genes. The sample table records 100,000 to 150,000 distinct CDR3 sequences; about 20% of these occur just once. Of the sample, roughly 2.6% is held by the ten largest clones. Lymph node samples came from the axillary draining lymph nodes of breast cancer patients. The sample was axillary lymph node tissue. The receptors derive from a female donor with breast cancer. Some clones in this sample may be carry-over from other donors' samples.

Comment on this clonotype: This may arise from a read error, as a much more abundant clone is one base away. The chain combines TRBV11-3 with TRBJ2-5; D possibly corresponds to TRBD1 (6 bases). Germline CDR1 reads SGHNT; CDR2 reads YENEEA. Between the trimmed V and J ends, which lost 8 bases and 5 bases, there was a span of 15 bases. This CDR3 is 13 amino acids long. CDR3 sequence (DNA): TGTGCCAGCGGCCGGGACATAGGGGAGACCCAGTACTTC. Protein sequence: CASGRDIGETQYF.

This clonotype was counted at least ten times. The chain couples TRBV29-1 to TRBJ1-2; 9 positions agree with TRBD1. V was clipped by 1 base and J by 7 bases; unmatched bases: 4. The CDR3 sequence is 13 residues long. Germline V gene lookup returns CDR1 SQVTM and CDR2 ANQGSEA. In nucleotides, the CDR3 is TGCAGCGTTGAAGCACAGGGGGCGGGTGGCTACACCTTC. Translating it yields CSVEAQGAGGYTF.

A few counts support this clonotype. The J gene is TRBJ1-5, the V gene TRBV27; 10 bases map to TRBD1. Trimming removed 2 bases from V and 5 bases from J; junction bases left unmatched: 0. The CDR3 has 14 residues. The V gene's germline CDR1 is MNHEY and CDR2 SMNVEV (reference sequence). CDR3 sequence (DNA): TGTGCCAGCAGTTTAGGGACAGGGGATCAGCCCCAGCATTTT. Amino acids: CASSLGTGDQPQHF.

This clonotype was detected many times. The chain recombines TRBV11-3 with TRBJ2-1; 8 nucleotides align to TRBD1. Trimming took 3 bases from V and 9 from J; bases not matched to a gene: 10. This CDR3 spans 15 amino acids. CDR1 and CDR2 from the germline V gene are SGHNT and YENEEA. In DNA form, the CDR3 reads TGTGCCAGCAGCTTGGGGAGACAGGGGTATGCTGAGCAGTTCTTC. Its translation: CASSLGRQGYAEQFF.

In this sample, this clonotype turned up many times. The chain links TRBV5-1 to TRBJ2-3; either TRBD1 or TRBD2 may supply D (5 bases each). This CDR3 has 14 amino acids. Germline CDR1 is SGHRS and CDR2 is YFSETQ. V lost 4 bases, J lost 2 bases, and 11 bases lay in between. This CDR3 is CASSPGRPTDTQYF. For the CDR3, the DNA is TGCGCCAGCAGCCCAGGGAGACCCACAGATACGCAGTATTTT.

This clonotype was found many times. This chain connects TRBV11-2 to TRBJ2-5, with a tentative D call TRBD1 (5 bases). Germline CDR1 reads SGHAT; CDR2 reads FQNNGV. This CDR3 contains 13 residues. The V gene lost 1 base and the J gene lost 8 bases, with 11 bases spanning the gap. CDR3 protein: CASSLGTRGTQYF. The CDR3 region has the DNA TGTGCCAGCAGCTTAGGGACACGAGGCACCCAGTACTTC.

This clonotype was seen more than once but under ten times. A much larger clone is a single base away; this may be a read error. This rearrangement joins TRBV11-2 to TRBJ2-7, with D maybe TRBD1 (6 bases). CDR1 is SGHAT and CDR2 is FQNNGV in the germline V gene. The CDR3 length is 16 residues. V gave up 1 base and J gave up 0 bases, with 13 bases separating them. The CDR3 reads CASSLAARTDSYEQYF. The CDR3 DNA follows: TGTGCCAGCAGCTTAGCGGCCAGGACAGACTCCTACGAGCAGTACTTC.